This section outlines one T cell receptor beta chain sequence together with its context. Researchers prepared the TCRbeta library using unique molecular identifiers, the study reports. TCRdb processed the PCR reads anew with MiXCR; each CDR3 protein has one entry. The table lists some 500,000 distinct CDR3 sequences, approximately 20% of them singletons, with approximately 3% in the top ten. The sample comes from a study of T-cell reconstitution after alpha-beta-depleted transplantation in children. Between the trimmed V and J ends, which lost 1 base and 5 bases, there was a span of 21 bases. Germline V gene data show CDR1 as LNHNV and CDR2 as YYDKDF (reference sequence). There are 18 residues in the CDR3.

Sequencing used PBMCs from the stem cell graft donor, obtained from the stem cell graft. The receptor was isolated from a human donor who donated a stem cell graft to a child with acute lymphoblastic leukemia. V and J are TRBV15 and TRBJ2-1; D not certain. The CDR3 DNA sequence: TGTGCCACCAGCAGAGTTTTAGTGTCGGCAGGCAAAAACAATGAGCAGTTCTTC. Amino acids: CATSRVLVSAGKNNEQFF.